This T cell receptor beta chain was recovered during a study of Graves' ophthalmopathy and Graves' hyperthyroidism. Findings and limits, study-wide: The study's model predicted ophthalmopathy progression at about 64% sensitivity and approximately 72% specificity.

Germline CDR1 DFQATT, CDR2 SNEGSKA (reference sequence). The CDR3 contains 16 residues. The V gene lost 3 bases and the J gene lost 0 bases, with 15 bases spanning the gap. On this clonotype: What it binds is unknown.

From RNA, the CDR3 regions of TCR beta chains were amplified and sequenced. The first-round RT-PCR employed HTBI primers together with the Qiagen OneStep RT-PCR kit. A multiplex PCR was then performed as the second round. From the multiplex PCR reads, TCRdb called clonotypes with MiXCR, one entry per CDR3 protein. The sample lists about 740,000 distinct CDR3 sequences; 40% were seen once. Specimen: peripheral blood. The chain uses TRBV20-1 and TRBJ1-5; D gene uncertain. This clonotype was obtained from an adult man with Graves' ophthalmopathy. The CDR3 loop is CSASGPPSYSNQPQHF. The CDR3 nucleotides read TGCAGTGCTAGTGGCCCCCCCTCGTATAGCAATCAGCCCCAGCATTTT.